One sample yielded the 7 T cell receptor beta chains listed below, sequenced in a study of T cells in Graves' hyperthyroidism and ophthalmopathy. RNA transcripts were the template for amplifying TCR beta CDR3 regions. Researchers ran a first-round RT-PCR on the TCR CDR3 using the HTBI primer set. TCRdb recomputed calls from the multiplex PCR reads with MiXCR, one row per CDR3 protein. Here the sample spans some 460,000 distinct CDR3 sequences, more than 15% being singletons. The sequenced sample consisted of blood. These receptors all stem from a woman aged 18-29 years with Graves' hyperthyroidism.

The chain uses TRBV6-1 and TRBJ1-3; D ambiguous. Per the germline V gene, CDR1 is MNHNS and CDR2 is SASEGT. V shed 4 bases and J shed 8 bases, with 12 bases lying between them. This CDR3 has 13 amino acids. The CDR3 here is CASSGVKEDTIYF. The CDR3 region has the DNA TGTGCCAGCAGTGGGGTCAAGGAGGACACCATATATTTT.

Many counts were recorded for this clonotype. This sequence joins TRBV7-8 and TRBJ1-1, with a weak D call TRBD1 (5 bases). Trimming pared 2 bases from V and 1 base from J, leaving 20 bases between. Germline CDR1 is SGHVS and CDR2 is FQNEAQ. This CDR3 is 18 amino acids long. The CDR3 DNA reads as TGTGCCAGCAGCTTAAGGAGTGGTGGGCCAGGGAAGAACACTGAAGCTTTCTTT. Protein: CASSLRSGGPGKNTEAFF. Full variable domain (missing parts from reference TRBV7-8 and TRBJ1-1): GAGVSQSPRYKVAKRGQDVALRCDPISGHVSLFWYQQALGQGPEFLTYFQNEAQLDKSGLPSDRFFAERPEGSVSTLKIQRTQQEDSAVYLCASSLRSGGPGKNTEAFFGQGTRLTVV.

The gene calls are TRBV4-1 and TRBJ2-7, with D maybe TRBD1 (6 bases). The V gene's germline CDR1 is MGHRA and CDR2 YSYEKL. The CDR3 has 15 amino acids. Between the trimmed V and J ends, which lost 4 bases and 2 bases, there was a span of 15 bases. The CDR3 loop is CASSPGHLTTYEQYF. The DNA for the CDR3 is TGCGCCAGCAGCCCGGGACATCTTACCACCTACGAGCAGTACTTC.

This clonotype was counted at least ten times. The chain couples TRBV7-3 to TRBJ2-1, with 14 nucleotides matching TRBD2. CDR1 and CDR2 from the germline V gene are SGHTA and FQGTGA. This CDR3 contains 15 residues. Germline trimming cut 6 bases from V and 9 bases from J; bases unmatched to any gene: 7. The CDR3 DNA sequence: TGTGCCAGCAGTCAGACTAGCGGGGGGGCCGTTGAGCAGTTCTTC. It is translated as CASSQTSGGAVEQFF.

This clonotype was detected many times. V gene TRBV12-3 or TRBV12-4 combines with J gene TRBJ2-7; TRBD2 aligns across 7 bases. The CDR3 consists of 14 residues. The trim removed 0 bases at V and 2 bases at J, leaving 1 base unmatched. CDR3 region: CASSLAGGPYEQYF. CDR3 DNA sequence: TGTGCCAGCAGTTTAGCGGGAGGGCCCTACGAGCAGTACTTC.

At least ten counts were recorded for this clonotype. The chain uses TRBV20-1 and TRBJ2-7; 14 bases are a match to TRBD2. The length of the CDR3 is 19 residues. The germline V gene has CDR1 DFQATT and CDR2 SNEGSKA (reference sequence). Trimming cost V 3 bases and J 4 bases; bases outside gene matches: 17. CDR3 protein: CSASSTGTSGSGRGYEQYF. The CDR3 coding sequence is TGCAGTGCTAGCTCCACCGGGACTAGCGGGAGCGGTCGGGGTTACGAGCAGTACTTC.

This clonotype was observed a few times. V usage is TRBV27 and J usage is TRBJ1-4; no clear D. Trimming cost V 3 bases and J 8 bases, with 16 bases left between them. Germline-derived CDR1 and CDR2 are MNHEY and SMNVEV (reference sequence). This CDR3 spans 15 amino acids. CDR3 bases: TGTGCCAGCAGTTTTTTGGGAGGCCCGCGGGAAAAACTGTTTTTT. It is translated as CASSFLGGPREKLFF.